The 5 T cell receptor beta chains reported below all come from one sample, sequenced in a study of shared clonotypes between healthy human individuals. Only in-frame clones appear in the TCRdb table, and some are missing; sequencing was by immunoSEQ multiplex PCR. The data hold 1.5 million to 1.9 million clones, with 95% to 99% observed a single time. Sequenced sample: naive CD4+ T cells sorted from blood. Subset denoted: CD45RA+ positively selected. These receptors were collected from a man aged 25 to 45 in good health.

In DNA form, the CDR3 reads TGCGCCAGCAGCTTGCTTGGGGCGAACCAAGAGACCCAGTACTTC. As protein: CASSLLGANQETQYF. The V call is TRBV5-1, the J call TRBJ2-5; TRBD1 is a possible D gene (5 bases). Germline V gene sequence: CDR1 SGHRS, CDR2 YFSETQ. The CDR3 sequence is 15 residues long. Trimming shortened V by 1 base and J by 0 bases, and 10 bases separated the two germline ends.

This clone has just one count. V and J are TRBV14 and TRBJ2-5, with 7 bases fitting TRBD2. The V gene's germline CDR1 is SGHDN and CDR2 FVKESK. This CDR3 has 18 amino acids. The J segment lost 2 bases and the V segment lost 1 base, leaving 13 bases of the junction unmatched. The CDR3 loop reads CASSQVQRDIGKQETQYF. The DNA of the CDR3 is TGTGCCAGCAGCCAAGTCCAGCGGGATATAGGCAAACAAGAGACCCAGTACTTC.

The V and J genes are TRBV2 and TRBJ2-7, with D unresolved. Per the germline V gene, CDR1 is SNHLY and CDR2 is FYNNEI. The length of the CDR3 is 14 residues. The V and J ends lost 4 bases and 3 bases respectively, with 13 bases between them. The chain's CDR3 is CASSVQPSVYEQYF. Written as DNA, the CDR3 is TGTGCCAGCAGTGTGCAACCATCCGTCTACGAGCAGTACTTC.

The chain is built from TRBV11-3 and TRBJ1-1, with D perhaps matching TRBD1 (5 bases). Trimming stripped 5 bases from V and 0 bases from J, with 16 bases between. The V gene's germline CDR1 is SGHNT and CDR2 YENEEA. This CDR3 contains 16 residues. The CDR3 region has the DNA TGTGCCAGCAGCCGGGACCGTGGGAGGGTGAACACTGAAGCTTTCTTT. This gives the protein CASSRDRGRVNTEAFF.

CDR3 nucleotide sequence: TGCGCCAGCAGCTTGGCGGGAGCCCCTAATGAGCAGTTCTTC. Translation gives CASSLAGAPNEQFF. The rearrangement joins TRBV5-1 to TRBJ2-1; tentative D call: TRBD2 (6 bases). Trimming removed 0 bases from V and 7 bases from J, with 11 bases in between. The CDR3 contains 14 residues. The germline CDR1 and CDR2 sequences are SGHRS and YFSETQ.